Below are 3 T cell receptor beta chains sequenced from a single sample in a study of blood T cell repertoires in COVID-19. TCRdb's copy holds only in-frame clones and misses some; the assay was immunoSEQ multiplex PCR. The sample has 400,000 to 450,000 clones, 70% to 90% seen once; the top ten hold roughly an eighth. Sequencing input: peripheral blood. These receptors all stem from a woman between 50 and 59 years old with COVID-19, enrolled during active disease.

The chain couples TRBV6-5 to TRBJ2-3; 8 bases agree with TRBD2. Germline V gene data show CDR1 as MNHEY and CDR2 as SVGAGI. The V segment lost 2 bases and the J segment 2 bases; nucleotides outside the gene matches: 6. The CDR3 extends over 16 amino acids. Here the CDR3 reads CASSYQPGGVTDTQYF. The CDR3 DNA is TGTGCCAGCAGTTACCAGCCGGGGGGGGTCACAGATACGCAGTATTTT.

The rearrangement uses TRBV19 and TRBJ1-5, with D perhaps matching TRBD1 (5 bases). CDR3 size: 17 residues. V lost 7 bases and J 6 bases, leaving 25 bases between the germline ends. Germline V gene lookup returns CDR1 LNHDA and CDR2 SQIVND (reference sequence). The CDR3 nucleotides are TGTGCCAGTACCCAATATCCGACAGCCGCTTTGGGTCAGCCCCAGCATTTT. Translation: CASTQYPTAALGQPQHF.

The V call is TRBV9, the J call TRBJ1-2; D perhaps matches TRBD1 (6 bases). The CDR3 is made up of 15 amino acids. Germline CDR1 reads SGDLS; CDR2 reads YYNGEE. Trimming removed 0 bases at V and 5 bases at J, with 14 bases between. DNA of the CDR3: TGTGCCAGCAGCGTAGATGCAGGGGAAGGTTATGGCTACACCTTC. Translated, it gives CASSVDAGEGYGYTF.